This is a list of T cell receptor beta chains from one sample in a study of blood T cell repertoires in COVID-19. Only in-frame clones appear in the TCRdb table, and some are missing; sequencing was by immunoSEQ multiplex PCR. Seen here are more than 85,000 clones, over 70% observed once, and the top ten hold 3.5% to 4.5%. Sequenced material: peripheral blood. These receptors came from a woman between 45 and 65 years old with acute or convalescent COVID-19. Both conserved end residues are part of each CDR3. The D gene is left open where the match is weak. Clone size is not always given. Where it is, it says once, few, many or a class for expanded clones.

j_gene	v_gene	abundance	d_gene	CDR3nt	CDR3aa
TRBJ2-3	TRBV28	once	TRBD2	TGTGCCAGCAGTTTCGGGGGACTAGCCCCAGATACGCAGTATTTT	CASSFGGLAPDTQYF
TRBJ2-6	TRBV12-3/TRBV12-4	-	-	TGTGCCAGCAGTGCCGTCCAACGGGTCCTGACTTTC	CASSAVQRVLTF
TRBJ2-2	TRBV7-7	few	TRBD1	TGTGCCAGCAGCTCTCGGACAGGGCGAGGAGGGAACACCGGGGAGCTGTTTTTT	CASSSRTGRGGNTGELFF
TRBJ2-1	TRBV18	-	-	TGTGCCAGCTCACCTACAGGGATCTCCTACAATGAGCAGTTCTTC	CASSPTGISYNEQFF
TRBJ2-1	TRBV7-6	once	TRBD1	TGTGCCAGCAGGTCTACCGGGACAGAGACCCCCTTGGGAGAGCAGTTCTTC	CASRSTGTETPLGEQFF
TRBJ2-5	TRBV4-1	-	-	TGCGCCAGCAGCCAAGATGGCGGGCCGGGGACCCAGTACTTC	CASSQDGGPGTQYF
TRBJ1-4	TRBV19	-	-	TGTGCCAGTAGTAGGACACGCGATGAAAAACTGTTTTTT	CASSRTRDEKLFF
TRBJ2-3	TRBV28	-	-	TGTGCCAGCAGCACTATGGGTACGCAGTATTTT	CASSTMGTQYF
TRBJ1-1	TRBV7-9	-	-	TGTGCCAGCAGCCAAGAGGTTGAAGCTTTCTTT	CASSQEVEAFF
TRBJ2-3	TRBV4-2	-	-	TGTGCCAGCAGCCAAGCCATGGGGGGTAAGGGTGCAGATACGCAGTATTTT	CASSQAMGGKGADTQYF
TRBJ2-3	TRBV6-1	-	TRBD2	TGTGCCAGCAGTGAAGTACTAGCGGGGGCCAGCACAGATACGCAGTATTTT	CASSEVLAGASTDTQYF
TRBJ1-3	TRBV28	once	TRBD1	TGTGCCAGCAGTTTTGGGACAGCCCTCTCTGGAAACACCATATATTTT	CASSFGTALSGNTIYF
TRBJ2-7	TRBV7-8	medium-sized	-	TGTGCCAGCAGCTTAGAGACAGGTCCCTACGAGCAGTACTTC	CASSLETGPYEQYF
TRBJ2-3	TRBV28	-	TRBD2	TGTGCCAGCACTCCTAGCGGGGGACCTTCGGATACGCAGTATTTT	CASTPSGGPSDTQYF
TRBJ1-5	TRBV28	-	TRBD1	TGTGCCAGCAGACCTTCTCGACAGGGGGAGTATCAGCCCCAGCATTTT	CASRPSRQGEYQPQHF
TRBJ1-3	TRBV7-2	-	-	TGTGCCAGCAGCTTAGTCTCGAACACCATATATTTT	CASSLVSNTIYF
TRBJ2-5	TRBV4-1	-	TRBD2	TGCGCCAGCAGCCCATCGCAAGCGGGGGCTCAAGAGACCCAGTACTTC	CASSPSQAGAQETQYF
TRBJ2-1	TRBV27	-	-	TGTGCCAGCAGATTTTCCACCGGCGGATACAATGAGCAGTTCTTC	CASRFSTGGYNEQFF
TRBJ2-2	TRBV18	-	-	TGTGCCAGCTCACCATCGGGATCCGGGGAGCTGTTTTTT	CASSPSGSGELFF
TRBJ2-1	TRBV27	few	-	TGTGCCAGCAGCTCGACCGGGTCGATGAGGCGAGGGGAGCAGTTCTTC	CASSSTGSMRRGEQFF
TRBJ2-1	TRBV11-2	-	-	TGTGCCAGCAGCCAAATCCGGAATGAGCAGTTCTTC	CASSQIRNEQFF
TRBJ1-2	TRBV7-2	-	-	TGTGCCAGCAGCTTAACCCATAGCTGGGGGGATGGCTACACCTTC	CASSLTHSWGDGYTF
TRBJ1-5	TRBV7-2	-	TRBD1	TGTGCCAGCAGCCTTGACAGGGGAACCAGGGCCCAGCATTTT	CASSLDRGTRAQHF
TRBJ2-7	TRBV28	-	-	TGTGCCAGTACCGGGACACCTACCTACGAGCAGTACTTC	CASTGTPTYEQYF
TRBJ1-1	TRBV4-3	few	-	TGCGCCAGCAGCCGAGTACAGGGAGAGGCTTTCTTT	CASSRVQGEAFF